This TCR beta chain was found in a study of regulatory and conventional T cells in RAG deficiency. As for this clone: Antigen: not known.

The CDR3 spans 18 residues. The germline V gene encodes CDR1 SGHTA and CDR2 FQGTGA. V was trimmed by 3 bases and J by 7 bases, leaving 25 bases between them. Libraries were prepared by immunoSEQ multiplex PCR; TCRdb keeps only in-frame clonotypes and omits some of them. The sample holds around 12,000 clones, about 92% seen once. Whole-study findings and limits: In Omenn syndrome, sorted "Tregs" may be peripherally activated cells. In Omenn syndrome, Treg and Tconv repertoires overlapped >75%.

Conventional CD4+ T cells were sorted from blood as CD25-low CD127-high cells. The same specimen was also included in a second study, on regulatory T cells. As that study records: Amplification used 52 TRBV primers and 13 TRBJ primers.

The chain couples TRBV7-3 to TRBJ2-1, with D maybe TRBD2 (7 bases). The TCR was taken from a human donor in good health. Sequenced sample: CD4+ effector T cells sorted from blood. This CDR3 is CASSFTGPTGGIRNEQFF. The CDR3 DNA follows: TGTGCCAGCAGCTTCACAGGCCCGACGGGGGGCATCAGGAATGAGCAGTTCTTC.